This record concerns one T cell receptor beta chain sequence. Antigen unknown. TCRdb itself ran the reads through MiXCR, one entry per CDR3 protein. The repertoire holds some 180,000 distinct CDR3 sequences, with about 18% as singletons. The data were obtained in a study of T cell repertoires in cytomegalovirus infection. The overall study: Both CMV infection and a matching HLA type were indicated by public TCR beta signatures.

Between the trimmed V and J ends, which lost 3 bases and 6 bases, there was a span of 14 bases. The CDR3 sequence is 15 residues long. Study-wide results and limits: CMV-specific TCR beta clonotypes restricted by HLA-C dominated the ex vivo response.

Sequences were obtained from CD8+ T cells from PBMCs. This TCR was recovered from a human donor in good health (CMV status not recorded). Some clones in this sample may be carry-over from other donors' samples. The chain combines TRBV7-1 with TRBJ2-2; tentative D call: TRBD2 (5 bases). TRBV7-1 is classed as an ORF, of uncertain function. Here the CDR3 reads CASSSRVGSSGELFF. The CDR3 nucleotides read TGTGCCAGCAGCTCGCGGGTAGGGTCCTCCGGGGAGCTGTTTTTT.